The clone carrying this TCR beta chain has just a few counts. Trimming cost V 4 bases and J 4 bases; bases outside gene matches: 8. The CDR3 totals 17 residues. Germline V gives CDR1 SGHNT, CDR2 YENEEA. TCRdb independently ran MiXCR on the 5' RACE reads; one entry per CDR3 protein. The sample includes 350,000 to 450,000 distinct CDR3 sequences, approximately 20% of them seen just once. These data come from a study of T-cell memory formation after mild COVID-19. The source is an adult woman who had mild COVID-19 (a few samples of this study predate the infection). Cell type and time point are not known. V is TRBV11-3 and J is TRBJ2-1; 12 bases map to TRBD2. Sequences were obtained from PBMCs or a T cell subset sorted from them (not recorded which). The CDR3 is CASSWASGRAGYNEQFF. CDR3 DNA sequence: TGTGCCAGCAGCTGGGCTAGCGGGAGGGCCGGATACAATGAGCAGTTCTTC.